This TCR beta chain was observed in a study of blood T cell dynamics during melanoma immunotherapy. Time point in this sample: pre-treatment baseline. Remarks on this clone: No antigen is known for it.

The CDR3 has 14 residues. The germline V gene encodes CDR1 KGHSH and CDR2 LQKENI. The ends were cut back, 3 bases at V and 5 bases at J, with 14 bases in the middle. Notes on the study in general: It remained unknown if the driving T cell clones were melanoma-specific.

The data were produced by immunoSEQ multiplex PCR, yet TCRdb's version contains in-frame clones alone and is incomplete. Of some 9,900 clones in the sample, about 88% were seen once. The sample in question was blood, obtained from a patient treated with checkpoint blockade. This TCR derives from a human donor with melanoma. The chain couples TRBV18 to TRBJ2-7, with D perhaps matching TRBD2 (6 bases). DNA of the CDR3: TGTGCCAGCTCACCTACTGGAGGAGGGGACGAGCAGTACTTC. The encoded protein is CASSPTGGGDEQYF.